This TCR beta chain was sequenced in a study of blood T cell repertoires in COVID-19. Overall study: The United States, Italy and Spain supplied acute and convalescent COVID-19 samples. T cells, B-cell-depleted T cells, or PBMCs provided the cDNA or gDNA that served as material.

Original analysis: Reference gene primer amplification in the assay estimated nucleated cell counts. The data were produced by immunoSEQ multiplex PCR, yet TCRdb's version contains in-frame clones alone and is incomplete. The DNA was the basis for D and trimming; V, J and clone size are from that table. The data contain more than 150,000 clones, nearly 85% of them singletons. V lost 4 bases, J lost 9 bases, and 14 bases stayed unmatched. Looked up from germline, CDR1 is SGHKS and CDR2 is YYEKEE (reference sequence). This CDR3 spans 15 amino acids. The origin of this receptor is a woman in her thirties with acute or convalescent COVID-19. The sequencing input was peripheral blood. The chain couples TRBV5-5 to TRBJ2-7; 9 nucleotides line up with TRBD2. This CDR3 reads CASSPQPAGGIWQYF. The CDR3 DNA sequence: TGTGCCAGCAGCCCACAGCCAGCGGGAGGAATATGGCAGTACTTC.